This T cell receptor (beta chain) came from a study of cytomegalovirus exposure and HLA in healthy donors. Study results and limitations: Some TCR beta chains (more than 150 of them) were listed as cytomegalovirus-associated. Subsequent analysis found a tendency for first-cohort TCR clusters to co-occur within the 95 to 150 validation repertoires.

CDR1 is MNHEY and CDR2 is SMNVEV in the germline V gene (reference sequence). This CDR3 has 15 residues. Between the trimmed V and J ends, which lost 6 bases and 4 bases, there was a span of 15 bases. Some clones are missing from TCRdb's copy, which holds only in-frame ones; the method was immunoSEQ multiplex PCR. The sample includes 150,000 to 200,000 clones, about 80% of them seen just once. To note about this clone: Antigen: not known.

The sequenced sample was PBMCs. V gene TRBV27 combines with J gene TRBJ2-2, with D possibly TRBD1 on 5 matching bases. The receptor was derived from a man between 18 and 29 years old in good health and CMV-seropositive. The CDR3 region has the DNA TGTGCCAGCAGGCCAGGGTTGGGGTTCACCGGGGAGCTGTTTTTT. As protein: CASRPGLGFTGELFF.